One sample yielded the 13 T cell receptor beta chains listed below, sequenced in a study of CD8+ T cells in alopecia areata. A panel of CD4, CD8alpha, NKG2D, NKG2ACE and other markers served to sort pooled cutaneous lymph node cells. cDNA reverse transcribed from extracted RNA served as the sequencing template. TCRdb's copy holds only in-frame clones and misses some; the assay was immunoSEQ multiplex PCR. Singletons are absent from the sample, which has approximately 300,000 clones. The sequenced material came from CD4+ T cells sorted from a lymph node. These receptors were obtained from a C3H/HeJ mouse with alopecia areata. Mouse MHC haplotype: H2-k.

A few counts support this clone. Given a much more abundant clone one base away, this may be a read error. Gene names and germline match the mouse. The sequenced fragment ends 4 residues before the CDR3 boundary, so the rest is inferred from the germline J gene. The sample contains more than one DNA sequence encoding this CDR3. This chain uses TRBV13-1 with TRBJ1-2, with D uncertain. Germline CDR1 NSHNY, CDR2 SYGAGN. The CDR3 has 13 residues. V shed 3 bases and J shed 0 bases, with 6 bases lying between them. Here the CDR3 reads CASSVQANSDYTF. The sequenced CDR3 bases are TGTGCCAGCAGTGTTCAGGCAAACTCC.

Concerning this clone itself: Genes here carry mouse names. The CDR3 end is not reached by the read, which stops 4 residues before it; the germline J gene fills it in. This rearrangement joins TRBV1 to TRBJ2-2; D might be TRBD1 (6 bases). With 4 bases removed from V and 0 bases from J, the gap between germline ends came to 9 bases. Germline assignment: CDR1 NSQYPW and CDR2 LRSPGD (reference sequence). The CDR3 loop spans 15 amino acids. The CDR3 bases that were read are TGCACCTGCAGTGGCCGGGACACAAACACCGGG. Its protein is CTCSGRDTNTG. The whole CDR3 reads CTCSGRDTNTGQLYF.

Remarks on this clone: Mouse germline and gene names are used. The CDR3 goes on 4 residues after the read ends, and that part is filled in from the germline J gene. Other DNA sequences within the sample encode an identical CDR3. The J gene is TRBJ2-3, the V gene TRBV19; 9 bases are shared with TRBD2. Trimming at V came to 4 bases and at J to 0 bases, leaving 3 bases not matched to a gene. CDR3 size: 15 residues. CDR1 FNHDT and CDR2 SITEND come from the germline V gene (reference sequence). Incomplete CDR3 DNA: TGTGCCAGCAGTCCTGGGGGGGGGAGTGCAGAA. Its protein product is CASSPGGGSAE. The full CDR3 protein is CASSPGGGSAETLYF.

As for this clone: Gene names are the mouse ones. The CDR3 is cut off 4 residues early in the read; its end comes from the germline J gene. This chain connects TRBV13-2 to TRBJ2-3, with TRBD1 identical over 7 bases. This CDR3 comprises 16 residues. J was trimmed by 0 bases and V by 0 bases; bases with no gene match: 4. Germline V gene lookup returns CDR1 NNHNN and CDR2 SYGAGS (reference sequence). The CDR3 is CASGDAGQYSAETLYF. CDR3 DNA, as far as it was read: TGTGCCAGCGGTGATGCGGGACAGTATAGTGCAGAA.

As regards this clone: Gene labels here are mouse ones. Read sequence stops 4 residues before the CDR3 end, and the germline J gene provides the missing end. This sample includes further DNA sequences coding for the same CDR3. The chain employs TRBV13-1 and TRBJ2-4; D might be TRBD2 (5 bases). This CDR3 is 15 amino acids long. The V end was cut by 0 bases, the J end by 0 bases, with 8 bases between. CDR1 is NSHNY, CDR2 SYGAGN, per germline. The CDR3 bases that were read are TGTGCCAGCAGTGATGCGTGGGGTAGTCAAAAC. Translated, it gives CASSDAWGSQN. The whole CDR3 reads CASSDAWGSQNTLYF.

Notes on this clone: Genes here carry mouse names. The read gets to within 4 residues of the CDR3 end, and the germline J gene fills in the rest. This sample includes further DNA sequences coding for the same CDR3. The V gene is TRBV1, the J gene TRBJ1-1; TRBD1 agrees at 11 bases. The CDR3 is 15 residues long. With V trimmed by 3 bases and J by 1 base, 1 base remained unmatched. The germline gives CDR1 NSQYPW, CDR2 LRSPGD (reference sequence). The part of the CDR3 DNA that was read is TGCACCTGCAGTGCGGGGACAGGGGGAAACACA. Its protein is CTCSAGTGGNT. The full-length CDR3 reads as CTCSAGTGGNTEVFF.

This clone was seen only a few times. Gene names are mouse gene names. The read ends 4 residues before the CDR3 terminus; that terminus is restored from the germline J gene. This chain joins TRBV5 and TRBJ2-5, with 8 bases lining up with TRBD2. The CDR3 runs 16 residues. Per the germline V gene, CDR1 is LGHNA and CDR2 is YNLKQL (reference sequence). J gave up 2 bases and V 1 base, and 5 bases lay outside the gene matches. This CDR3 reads CASSQVMTGVQDTQYF. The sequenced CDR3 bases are TGTGCCAGCAGCCAAGTAATGACTGGGGTCCAAGAC.

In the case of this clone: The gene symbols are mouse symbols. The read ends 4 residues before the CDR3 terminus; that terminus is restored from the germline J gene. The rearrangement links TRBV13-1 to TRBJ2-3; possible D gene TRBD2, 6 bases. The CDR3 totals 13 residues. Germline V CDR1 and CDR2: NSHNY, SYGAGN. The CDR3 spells CASSDSWGETLYF. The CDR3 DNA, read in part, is TGTGCCAGCAGTGATTCCTGGGGAGAA.

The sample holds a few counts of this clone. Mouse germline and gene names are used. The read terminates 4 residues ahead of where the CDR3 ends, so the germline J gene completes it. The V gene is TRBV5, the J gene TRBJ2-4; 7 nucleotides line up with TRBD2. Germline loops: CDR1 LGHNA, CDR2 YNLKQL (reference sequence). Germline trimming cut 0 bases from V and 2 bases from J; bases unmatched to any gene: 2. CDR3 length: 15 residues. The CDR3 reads CASSQDGLDQNTLYF. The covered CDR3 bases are TGTGCCAGCAGCCAAGACGGACTGGATCAAAAC.

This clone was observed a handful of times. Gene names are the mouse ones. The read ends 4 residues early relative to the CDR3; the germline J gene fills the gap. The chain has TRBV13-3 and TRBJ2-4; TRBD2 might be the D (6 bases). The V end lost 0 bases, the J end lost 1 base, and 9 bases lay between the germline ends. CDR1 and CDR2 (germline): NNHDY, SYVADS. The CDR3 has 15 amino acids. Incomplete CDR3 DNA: TGTGCCAGCAGTGATGGTCCTGGGGGTCAAAAC. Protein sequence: CASSDGPGGQN. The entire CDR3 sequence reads CASSDGPGGQNTLYF. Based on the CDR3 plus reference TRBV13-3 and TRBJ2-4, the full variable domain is EAAVTQSPRSKVAVTGGKVTLSCHQTNNHDYMYWYRQDTGHGLRLIHYSYVADSTEKGDIPDGYKASRPSQENFSLILELASLSQTAVYFCASSDGPGGQNTLYFGAGTRLSVL.

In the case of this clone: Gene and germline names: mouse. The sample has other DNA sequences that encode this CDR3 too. The CDR3 loop reads CAWSLQNYAEQFF. Partial CDR3 DNA: TGTGCCTGGAGTCTACAGAACTATGCT. The chain has TRBV31 and TRBJ2-1; D is ambiguous. The read comes to an end 4 residues before the CDR3 does, leaving the germline J gene to fill in the end. CDR3 length equals 13 residues. CDR1 and CDR2 from the germline V gene are GKSSPN and SITVG. Trimming shortened V by 0 bases and J by 1 base, and 4 bases separated the two germline ends.

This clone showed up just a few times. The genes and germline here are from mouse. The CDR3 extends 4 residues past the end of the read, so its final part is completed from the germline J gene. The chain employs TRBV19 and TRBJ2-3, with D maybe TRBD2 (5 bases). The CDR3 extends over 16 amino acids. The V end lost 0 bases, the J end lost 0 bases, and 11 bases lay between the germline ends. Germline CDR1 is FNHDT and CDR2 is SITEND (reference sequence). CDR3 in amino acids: CASSIAGWTSAETLYF. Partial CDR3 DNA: TGTGCCAGCAGTATAGCTGGCTGGACTAGTGCAGAA.

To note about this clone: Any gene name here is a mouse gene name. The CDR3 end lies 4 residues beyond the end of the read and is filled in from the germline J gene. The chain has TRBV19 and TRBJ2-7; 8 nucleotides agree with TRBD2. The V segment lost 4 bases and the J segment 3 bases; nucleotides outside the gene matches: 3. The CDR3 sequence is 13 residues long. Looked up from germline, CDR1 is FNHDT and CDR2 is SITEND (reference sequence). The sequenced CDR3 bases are TGTGCCAGCAGTCCTGGGGGGCTCTAT. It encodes CASSPGGLY. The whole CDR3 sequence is CASSPGGLYEQYF.